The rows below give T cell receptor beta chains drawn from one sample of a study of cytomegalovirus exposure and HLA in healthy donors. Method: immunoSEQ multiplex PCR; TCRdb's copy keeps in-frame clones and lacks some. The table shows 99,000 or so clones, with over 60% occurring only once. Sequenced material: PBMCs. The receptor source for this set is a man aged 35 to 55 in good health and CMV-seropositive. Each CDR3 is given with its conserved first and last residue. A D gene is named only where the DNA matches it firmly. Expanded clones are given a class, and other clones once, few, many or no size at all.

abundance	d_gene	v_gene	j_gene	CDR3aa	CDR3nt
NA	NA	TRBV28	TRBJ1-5	CTSSSAMSSNQPQHF	TGTACCAGCAGTTCCGCCATGAGTAGCAATCAGCCCCAGCATTTT
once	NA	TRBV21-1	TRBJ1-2	CASSNRQVANYGYTF	TGTGCCAGCAGCAATCGACAGGTCGCTAACTATGGCTACACCTTC
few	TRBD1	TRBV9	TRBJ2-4	CASSAGTGGSRAKNIQYF	TGTGCCAGCAGCGCCGGGACAGGGGGGTCTCGGGCCAAAAACATTCAGTACTTC
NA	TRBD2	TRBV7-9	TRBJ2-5	CASSIAGVQETQYF	TGTGCCAGCAGCATAGCGGGCGTCCAAGAGACCCAGTACTTC
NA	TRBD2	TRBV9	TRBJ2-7	CASSNPSGRSSYEQYF	TGTGCCAGCAGCAACCCTAGCGGGAGGAGCTCCTACGAGCAGTACTTC
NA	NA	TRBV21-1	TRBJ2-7	CASSKEDSEQYF	TGTGCCAGCAGCAAAGAGGACAGCGAGCAGTACTTC
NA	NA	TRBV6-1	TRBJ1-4	CASRETEYNEKLFF	TGTGCCAGCAGAGAGACAGAATATAATGAAAAACTGTTTTTT
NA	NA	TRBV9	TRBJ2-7	CASSPTGYEQYF	TGTGCCAGCAGTCCTACGGGGTACGAGCAGTACTTC
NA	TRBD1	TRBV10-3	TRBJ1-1	CAISPQGGVGEAFF	TGTGCCATCAGCCCACAGGGGGGAGTTGGTGAAGCTTTCTTT
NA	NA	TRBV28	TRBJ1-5	CASSFSWRGPTNQPQHF	TGTGCCAGCAGTTTTTCATGGCGGGGGCCTACCAATCAGCCCCAGCATTTT
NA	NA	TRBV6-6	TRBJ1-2	CASSYPGREVGGYTF	TGTGCCAGCAGTTATCCGGGAAGAGAAGTCGGCGGCTACACCTTC
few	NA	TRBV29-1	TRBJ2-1	CSARPGYNEQFF	TGCAGCGCCCGCCCCGGGTACAATGAGCAGTTCTTC
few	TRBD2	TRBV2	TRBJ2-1	CASSVSGGPNEQFF	TGTGCCAGCAGCGTAAGCGGGGGACCCAATGAGCAGTTCTTC
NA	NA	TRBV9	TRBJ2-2	CASSVELGSTGELFF	TGTGCCAGCAGCGTAGAACTAGGTTCGACCGGGGAGCTGTTTTTT
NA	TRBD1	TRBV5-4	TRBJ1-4	CASSGQGISEKLFF	TGTGCCAGCAGCGGACAGGGCATCTCTGAAAAACTGTTTTTT
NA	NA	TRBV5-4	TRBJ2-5	CASSLDTHQETQYF	TGTGCCAGCAGCTTGGACACCCACCAAGAGACCCAGTACTTC
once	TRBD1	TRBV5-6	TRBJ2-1	CASRRDRGSIYNEQFF	TGTGCCAGCAGGCGGGACAGGGGTTCGATTTACAATGAGCAGTTCTTC
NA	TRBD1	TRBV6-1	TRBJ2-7	CASSEQGALYEQYF	TGTGCCAGCAGTGAACAGGGGGCCCTGTACGAGCAGTACTTC
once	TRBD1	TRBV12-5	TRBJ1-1	CASGLDRQGNTEAFF	TGTGCTAGTGGTTTGGACAGACAGGGCAACACTGAAGCTTTCTTT
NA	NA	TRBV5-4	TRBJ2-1	CASSRPDSGEQFF	TGTGCCAGCAGCCGCCCGGACTCTGGTGAGCAGTTCTTC
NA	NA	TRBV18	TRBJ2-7	CASSPTQGSLREQYF	TGTGCCAGCTCACCCACGCAGGGGAGTCTGAGGGAGCAGTACTTC
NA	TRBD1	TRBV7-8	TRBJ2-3	CASSPGGMTGGPDTQYF	TGTGCCAGCAGCCCCGGGGGGATGACAGGGGGGCCAGATACGCAGTATTTT
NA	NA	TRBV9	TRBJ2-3	CASSVYPGSTDTQYF	TGTGCCAGCAGCGTCTACCCGGGGAGCACAGATACGCAGTATTTT
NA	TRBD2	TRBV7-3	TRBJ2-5	CASSFPLAGGRGTQYF	TGTGCCAGCAGCTTCCCTCTAGCGGGAGGGCGGGGGACCCAGTACTTC
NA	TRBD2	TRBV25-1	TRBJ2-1	CASSGSLAGGPGYNEQFF	TGTGCCAGCAGTGGTTCTCTAGCGGGAGGGCCGGGGTACAATGAGCAGTTCTTC
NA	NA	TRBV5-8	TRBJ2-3	CASSLSSLTSTDTQYF	TGTGCCAGCAGCTTGTCTAGCTTGACTAGCACAGATACGCAGTATTTT
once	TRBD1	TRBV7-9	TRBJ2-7	CASSPRDRAYEQYF	TGTGCCAGCAGCCCACGGGACAGGGCGTACGAGCAGTACTTC
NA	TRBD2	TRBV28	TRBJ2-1	CASSESGKYNEQFF	TGTGCCAGCTCTGAGAGCGGGAAGTACAATGAGCAGTTCTTC
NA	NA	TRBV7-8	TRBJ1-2	CASSVSGGPDYGYTF	TGTGCCAGCAGCGTTAGCGGGGGTCCCGACTATGGCTACACCTTC
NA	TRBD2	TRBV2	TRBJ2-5	CASKQARGETQYF	TGTGCCAGCAAACAGGCGCGGGGGGAGACCCAGTACTTC
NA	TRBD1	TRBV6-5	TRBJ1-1	CATSTGGPNTEAFF	TGTGCCACCTCCACAGGGGGCCCGAACACTGAAGCTTTCTTT
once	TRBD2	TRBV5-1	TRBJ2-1	CASSLVVAGYNEQFF	TGCGCCAGCAGCTTGGTAGTAGCGGGATACAATGAGCAGTTCTTC
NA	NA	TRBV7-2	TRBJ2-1	CASSFEASFTNEQFF	TGTGCCAGCAGCTTTGAGGCTAGCTTTACAAATGAGCAGTTCTTC